This T cell receptor beta chain was recorded in a study of blood T cells in healthy people across ages (dated by TCRdb to about 2015). Study-wide context: In model experiments, template switching captured about one uniquely barcoded TCR beta cDNA molecule for every two T cells. Age-related changes in TCR beta repertoire diversity were measured in the study by deep sequencing normalized with unique cDNA molecular identifiers. Four age groups were formed from the donors: young (average about 15 years), middle-aged (just under 40), aged (around 62) and long-lived (less than 85). To avoid experimental bias, donors of different ages were randomly spread across the sequencing lanes. Two additional independent replicas of 1 million unique cDNA reads from the same blood draw were analyzed for two donors (one aged 18 to 29 and one aged 80 or older). What the work shows at the level of the full study, not this receptor alone: Donor CMV infection status was unknown, potentially confounding age-related changes in expanded clonotypes. Observed TCR beta diversity correlated strongly with the percentage of naive T cells measured by flow cytometry. Because profiling used bulk unsorted PBMCs, naive and antigen-experienced compartments could not be compared conclusively. Observed TCR beta diversity per million T cells fell roughly linearly with age, and a significant reduction was already apparent by age around 40. Estimates of total diversity based on one million sequenced T cells were considered lower bounds and underestimates. Compared with the aged group, the long-lived group had more naive CD4+ T cells, fewer expanded clones and increased TCR diversity, suggesting age selection.

The protocol used for the library was 5' RACE. These reads were obtained on an Illumina HiSeq 2500. The second PCR ran for about 6 to 12 cycles and used a J-beta primer mix along with a sample-barcoded 5' primer. A template-switch 5' adaptor carrying 12 random nucleotides introduced a unique molecular identifier onto each TCR beta cDNA molecule. At least 2.5 million CDR3-containing paired-end reads were obtained from each sample. First-strand cDNA was synthesized from all RNA with the Mint cDNA synthesis kit, primed by a TRBC-specific oligonucleotide. All cDNA was treated with uracil-DNA glycosylase and then went through a first 18-cycle PCR with the universal primers M1SS and BC2_uni_R. The authors' analysis ran thus. For normalization, 1 million high-quality reads, each with a distinct molecular identifier, were randomly selected from each sample. Reads with shared molecular identifiers were discarded instead of being binned into consensus sequences. MiTCR, run with a Q25 quality threshold and the strictest error-elimination algorithm, handled CDR3 identification, clonotype clustering and error correction. A nonparametric unseen species model with Euler transformation was used to estimate lower-bound total TCR beta diversity. TCRdb reprocessed the public reads (quality trimming at Q25 with fastp, clone calling with MiXCR) and kept in-frame beta chains. Every entry covers one CDR3 protein and lists the most common genes and DNA from its rows. Here the V and J calls rest on TCRdb's processing, not on the authors' analysis. For this sample there are under 2,000,000 distinct CDR3 sequences; around 50% appear just once. Together, the top ten hold about 2.1% of the sample.

The CDR3 measures 17 amino acids from cysteine to phenylalanine. The DNA shown is the 51-base CDR3, in frame from base 1. CDR1 and CDR2 are drawn from the germline V gene (reference sequence): MNHNY, SVGAGI. V is cut back by 8 bases and J by 1 base, with 9 bases in the junction unmatched. This clonotype has only one observation. What antigen it recognizes has not been identified. It has no much larger one-base neighbor in the sample; base qualities were not kept. Donors were 30 to 45 systemically healthy Caucasian individuals from Russia aged roughly 6 to 100 years. Around 10 milliliters of peripheral blood were collected from each donor into EDTA-treated Vacutainer tubes. Ficoll-Paque density-gradient centrifugation was used to isolate PBMCs, with at least 6.5 million per sample. Trizol reagent was used to extract total RNA from PBMCs, with at least 6 micrograms per sample. For every donor, an aliquot of PBMCs went through flow cytometry to measure the percentages of naive CD45RAhigh/CD27high T cells.

The sequenced material came from blood. The sequence was collected from a woman aged 40 to 50 in good health. The chain was built from TRBV6-6 and TRBJ2-6, with TRBD1 matching 9 junction bases. The CDR3 reads as follows: CASVRDRVTSGANVLTF. In nucleotides, the sequence is TGTGCCAGCGTTAGGGACAGGGTAACATCTGGGGCCAACGTCCTGACTTTC.